This paragraph covers one T cell receptor (beta chain) sequence. Trimming removed 3 bases from V and 6 bases from J, with 9 bases in between. This CDR3 is 12 amino acids long. Germline V gene lookup returns CDR1 DFQATT and CDR2 SNEGSKA (reference sequence). This specimen belongs to a study of identical twins. One entry per CDR3 protein, called by TCRdb with MiXCR from the 5' RACE reads. The sample lists approximately 500,000 distinct CDR3 sequences; roughly 24% were seen once. The same data also contributed to another study, on T cells expressing NK-cell markers. This second report adds: In the group of eight sequenced donors, seven were HCMV-seropositive and one was seronegative. Nothing established the HCMV specificity of expanded NKG2C+ T cell clones.

Sequenced material: CD4+ T cells sorted from blood. This receptor was taken from a woman between 18 and 29 years old in good health. The chain recombines TRBV20-1 with TRBJ2-1; D ambiguous. The CDR3: CSARSSSNEQFF. CDR3 DNA sequence: TGCAGTGCTAGGAGTAGCAGCAATGAGCAGTTCTTC.